Listed here are 28 T cell receptor beta chains from one sample, sequenced in a study of response to subunit inactivated influenza vaccine. In TCRdb, the RT-PCR reads were re-called with MiXCR into one record per CDR3 protein. The table lists about 520,000 distinct CDR3 sequences, roughly 25% of them singletons, with under 2.5% in the top ten. The specimen comprised CD4+ T cells sorted from PBMCs, sampled 5 days after vaccination. The receptors were sampled from a man aged 50 to 59 who received an inactivated influenza vaccine.

This clonotype was detected many times. This chain joins TRBV13 and TRBJ1-2; 7 nucleotides agree with TRBD1. Germline CDR1 PRHDT, CDR2 FYEKMQ (reference sequence). J was trimmed by 4 bases and V by 5 bases; bases with no gene match: 13. This CDR3 contains 16 residues. CDR3 loop: CASSIEEGARGYGYTF. Written as DNA, the CDR3 is TGTGCCAGCAGCATCGAGGAGGGGGCGCGAGGCTATGGCTACACCTTC.

This clonotype was observed a few times. The chain has TRBV20-1 and TRBJ1-4, with D uncertain. Trimming pared 3 bases from V and 8 bases from J, leaving 16 bases between. This CDR3 region has 14 residues. Germline V lookup: CDR1 DFQATT, CDR2 SNEGSKA (reference sequence). As DNA, the CDR3 is TGCAGTGCTAGGGACCGACGCGGTAGGGAAAAACTGTTTTTT. Translation gives CSARDRRGREKLFF.

Ten or more counts support this clonotype. Its ends do not fully match the called genes, so a read error is possible. The chain joins TRBV12-3 or TRBV12-4 to TRBJ2-7; 10 bases line up with TRBD2. The CDR3 is 14 residues long. The CDR3 region is CASSLAGGTYEQYF. CDR3 bases: TGTGCCAGCAGCTTAGCGGGAGGTACCTACGAGCAGTACTTC.

The gene calls are TRBV5-1 and TRBJ2-3; 7 nucleotides align to TRBD1. CDR3 size: 16 residues. Trimming removed 1 base from V and 1 base from J; junction bases left unmatched: 6. CDR1 is SGHRS and CDR2 is YFSETQ in the germline V gene. Here the CDR3 reads CASSLSPGQRTDTQYF. The CDR3 DNA sequence: TGCGCCAGCAGCTTGTCACCGGGACAGCGCACAGATACGCAGTATTTT.

The table lists this clonotype with a few counts. This chain links TRBV6-1 with TRBJ1-5, with 8 nucleotides matching TRBD1. The germline V gene has CDR1 MNHNS and CDR2 SASEGT. The V gene end was trimmed by 1 base and the J gene end by 6 bases; junction bases not matched to a gene: 5. The CDR3 is 15 amino acids. The CDR3 region is CASSEGSGGGQPQHF. The CDR3 DNA sequence: TGTGCCAGCAGTGAAGGCTCAGGGGGCGGTCAGCCCCAGCATTTT.

The CDR3 nucleotides are TGTGCCAGCAGTAAGACAGGGGGCGGATCTGGGGCCAACGTCCTGACTTTC. Its translation: CASSKTGGGSGANVLTF. This chain connects TRBV6-2 or TRBV6-3 to TRBJ2-6; 10 positions match TRBD1. V lost 5 bases, J lost 1 base, and 5 bases stayed unmatched. The CDR3 has 17 amino acids. Per the germline V gene, CDR1 is MNHEY and CDR2 is SVGEGT.

A few counts support this clonotype. This chain joins TRBV11-1 and TRBJ2-3; 13 bases are a match to TRBD2. Germline-derived CDR1 and CDR2 are SGHAT and FQDESV (reference sequence). Losses at the gene ends were 3 bases for V and 2 bases for J; bases not matched to a gene: 8. The length of the CDR3 is 18 residues. The CDR3 DNA is TGTGCCAGCAGCTTGGGGGGACTAGCGGGGCAATTCACAGATACGCAGTATTTT. The encoded protein is CASSLGGLAGQFTDTQYF. Using reference TRBV11-1 and TRBJ2-3 for the parts outside the CDR3, the full variable domain is EAEVAQSPRYKITEKSQAVAFWCDPISGHATLYWYRQILGQGPELLVQFQDESVVDDSQLPKDRFSAERLKGVDSTLKIQPAELGDSAMYLCASSLGGLAGQFTDTQYFGPGTRLTVL.

The chain combines TRBV6-5 with TRBJ2-1; tentative D call: TRBD1 (5 bases). The germline V and J ends were trimmed by 2 bases and 5 bases, with 13 bases remaining between them. The CDR3 is 15 amino acids. In germline, CDR1 is MNHEY, CDR2 SVGAGI. The CDR3: CASSYPPPRDNEQFF. CDR3 nucleotides: TGTGCCAGCAGTTACCCTCCACCCAGGGACAATGAGCAGTTCTTC.

V and J are TRBV6-2 or TRBV6-3 and TRBJ2-7; no clear D gene. This CDR3 is built from 12 residues. V was trimmed by 6 bases and J by 2 bases, leaving 8 bases between them. Germline lookup yields CDR1 MNHEY and CDR2 SVGEGT. The CDR3 sequence is CASSTIAYEQYF. The CDR3 DNA reads as TGTGCCAGCAGCACGATCGCCTACGAGCAGTACTTC.

This clonotype was seen more than once but under ten times. The chain combines TRBV5-1 with TRBJ1-2; D possibly corresponds to TRBD1 (5 bases). Germline-derived CDR1 and CDR2 are SGHRS and YFSETQ. The CDR3 is 14 residues long. The V and J ends lost 2 bases and 4 bases respectively, with 12 bases between them. In DNA, the CDR3 is TGCGCCAGCAGCTTTGGGACGGCCGCCTATGGCTACACCTTC. Translation: CASSFGTAAYGYTF.

The table lists this clonotype with a few counts. The chain employs TRBV5-1 and TRBJ2-1, with D perhaps being TRBD1 or TRBD2 (5 bases each). The CDR3 has 15 amino acids. Trimming took 9 bases from V and 0 from J, leaving 16 bases between them. The germline gives CDR1 SGHRS, CDR2 YFSETQ. The CDR3 here is CATRRDLSSYNEQFF. CDR3 DNA sequence: TGCGCCACGAGACGGGACCTTAGCTCCTACAATGAGCAGTTCTTC.

This clonotype showed up just a few times. The chain carries TRBV6-1 and TRBJ1-1; 8 bases are shared with TRBD1. The ends lost 8 bases at V and 2 bases at J; junction bases unmatched: 4. Germline CDR1 MNHNS, CDR2 SASEGT. The CDR3 totals 13 residues. The CDR3 nucleotides are TGTGCCAGCCCGGGACAGGTTAACACTGAAGCTTTCTTT. This codes for CASPGQVNTEAFF.

V gene TRBV28 combines with J gene TRBJ2-1; the D is unclear. CDR3 length equals 13 residues. Germline CDR1 reads MDHEN; CDR2 reads SYDVKM. V gave up 5 bases and J gave up 0 bases, with 5 bases separating them. CDR3: CASSRHSYNEQFF. The CDR3 DNA sequence: TGTGCCAGCAGTCGGCACTCCTACAATGAGCAGTTCTTC.

This chain connects TRBV20-1 to TRBJ2-5, with a possible D match to TRBD1 (6 bases). Trimming stripped 5 bases from V and 3 bases from J, with 13 bases between. The germline V gene encodes CDR1 DFQATT and CDR2 SNEGSKA (reference sequence). This CDR3 has 13 residues. The CDR3: CSAYKQGKETQYF. The CDR3 DNA reads as TGCAGTGCTTATAAACAGGGAAAAGAGACCCAGTACTTC.

The gene calls are TRBV7-6 and TRBJ2-1; 10 bases are shared with TRBD1. Germline V gives CDR1 SGHVS, CDR2 FNYEAQ. This CDR3 spans 16 amino acids. V trimming: 4 bases; J trimming: 1 base; junction bases outside the gene matches: 4. CDR3 residues: CASSSRQGASYNEQFF. CDR3 nucleotide sequence: TGTGCCAGCAGCTCCAGACAGGGGGCTTCCTACAATGAGCAGTTCTTC.

V and J are TRBV29-1 and TRBJ2-3, with 8 positions matching TRBD1. There are 14 residues in the CDR3. Germline lookup yields CDR1 SQVTM and CDR2 ANQGSEA. Losses at the gene ends were 5 bases for V and 6 bases for J; bases not matched to a gene: 10. The chain's CDR3 is CSVTRTGLGDTQYF. The CDR3 nucleotides are TGCAGCGTTACCCGGACAGGGCTCGGCGATACGCAGTATTTT.

This clonotype was seen a few times. V is TRBV20-1 and J is TRBJ2-5; TRBD1 matches at 9 bases. This CDR3 contains 14 residues. Per germline, CDR1 DFQATT and CDR2 SNEGSKA (reference sequence). The V and J ends lost 3 bases and 8 bases, in that order; junction bases with no gene match: 10. The CDR3 sequence is CSASNRRQGGTQYF. The CDR3 coding sequence is TGCAGTGCTAGTAATCGGAGACAGGGGGGAACCCAGTACTTC.

This chain uses TRBV20-1 with TRBJ1-5; D is unclear. Trimming took off 1 base at V and 1 base at J, with 8 bases between the two ends. CDR1 and CDR2 (germline): DFQATT, SNEGSKA (reference sequence). This CDR3 spans 14 amino acids. The CDR3 coding sequence is TGCAGTGCTAGAGTCGGAGCCAGCAATCAGCCCCAGCATTTT. Protein sequence: CSARVGASNQPQHF.

This clonotype appeared a few times. This chain links TRBV6-2 or TRBV6-3 with TRBJ2-7; 9 positions match TRBD2. The CDR3 runs 16 residues. Germline loops: CDR1 MNHEY, CDR2 SVGEGT. V shed 5 bases and J 0 bases; nucleotides not matched to a gene: 8. The CDR3 loop is CASSGQRLAVSYEQYF. The CDR3 DNA reads TGTGCCAGCAGTGGGCAAAGACTAGCGGTCTCCTACGAGCAGTACTTC.

The rearrangement joins TRBV6-1 to TRBJ2-7, with D unclear. This CDR3 region has 14 residues. Germline V lookup: CDR1 MNHNS, CDR2 SASEGT. Trimming shortened V by 6 bases and J by 2 bases, and 14 bases separated the two germline ends. Here the CDR3 DNA reads TGTGCCAGCAGGGACGCACCGGAAACCTACGAGCAGTACTTC. This encodes CASRDAPETYEQYF.

The chain uses TRBV12-3 or TRBV12-4 and TRBJ2-5; TRBD2 agrees at 7 bases. J lost 7 bases, V lost 3 bases, and 2 bases had no gene match. This CDR3 has 12 amino acids. The CDR3 bases are TGTGCCAGCAGTTTCGGGGGGATGACCCAGTACTTC. It specifies CASSFGGMTQYF.

The chain couples TRBV5-6 to TRBJ2-5, with no clear D. The V gene lost 2 bases and the J gene lost 0 bases, with 8 bases spanning the gap. This CDR3 has 14 residues. CDR1 and CDR2 from the germline V gene are SGHDT and YYEEEE. The DNA for the CDR3 is TGTGCCAGCAGCTTTCGTACTTACCAAGAGACCCAGTACTTC. Translation gives CASSFRTYQETQYF.

The chain uses TRBV12-3 or TRBV12-4 and TRBJ2-5, with TRBD2 identical over 13 bases. The CDR3 is made up of 16 amino acids. Unmatched junction bases numbered 7, after V lost 4 bases and J lost 5 bases. CDR3 nucleotide sequence: TGTGCCAGCAGTTATCGGACTAGCGGGAGCGGGGAGACCCAGTACTTC. The encoded protein is CASSYRTSGSGETQYF.

V gene TRBV28 combines with J gene TRBJ1-5; D is unclear. CDR1 and CDR2 from the germline V gene are MDHEN and SYDVKM. The CDR3 covers 20 residues. V was clipped by 2 bases and J by 2 bases, with 25 bases between them. The CDR3 loop is CASSLGSYQASREGNQPQHF. In DNA form, the CDR3 reads TGTGCCAGCAGTTTAGGTTCGTACCAAGCGTCTCGGGAAGGCAATCAGCCCCAGCATTTT. The whole variable domain, filled in from reference TRBV28 and TRBJ1-5, reads DVKVTQSSRYLVKRTGEKVFLECVQDMDHENMFWYRQDPGLGLRLIYFSYDVKMKEKGDIPEGYSVSREKKERFSLILESASTNQTSMYLCASSLGSYQASREGNQPQHFGDGTRLSIL.

The chain couples TRBV20-1 to TRBJ1-6; the D gene is possibly TRBD1 (6 bases). V was clipped by 0 bases and J by 10 bases, with 7 bases between them. The CDR3 covers 12 residues. Germline CDR1 DFQATT, CDR2 SNEGSKA (reference sequence). Here the CDR3 DNA reads TGCAGTGCTAGAGAAGGGGGATCACCCCTCCACTTT. It specifies CSAREGGSPLHF.

The rearrangement links TRBV3-1 to TRBJ1-5, with 8 bases matching TRBD1. Per germline, CDR1 LGHDT and CDR2 YNNKEL (reference sequence). CDR3 length: 13 residues. V shed 4 bases, J shed 9 bases, and the junction held 5 bases outside the gene matches. This chain's CDR3 is CASSPDRVGPQHF. The CDR3 DNA sequence: TGTGCCAGCAGCCCGGACAGGGTTGGGCCCCAGCATTTT.

This clonotype was counted only a few times. This rearrangement joins TRBV15 to TRBJ2-1, with D possibly matching TRBD1 (6 bases). The germline V gene encodes CDR1 LNHNV and CDR2 YYDKDF (reference sequence). Trimming stripped 2 bases from V and 1 base from J, with 18 bases between. The CDR3 contains 18 residues. The chain's CDR3 is CATSRSRPGTRSYNEQFF. The DNA of the CDR3 is TGTGCCACCAGCAGATCCCGACCCGGGACACGTTCCTACAATGAGCAGTTCTTC.

This chain links TRBV7-2 with TRBJ2-5, with 9 bases that match TRBD1. J lost 5 bases, V lost 5 bases, and 12 bases had no gene match. Looked up from germline, CDR1 is SGHTA and CDR2 is FQGNSA. This CDR3 has 16 residues. This CDR3 reads CASSEQYRGQRETQYF. For the CDR3, the DNA is TGTGCCAGCAGCGAGCAGTACAGGGGGCAACGGGAGACCCAGTACTTC.